This is a list of T cell receptor beta chains from one sample in a study of OX40 agonist ivuxolimab in advanced cancers. TCRdb keeps only in-frame clones here, not all; method: immunoSEQ multiplex PCR. The data show 70,000 to 95,000 clones, 92% seen once. The sample in question was CD4+ or CD8+ T cells sorted from blood, obtained in a trial of the OX40 agonist ivuxolimab. The receptors were gathered from an adult with an advanced solid tumor such as melanoma, head and neck, liver or kidney cancer. The CDR3 runs from the conserved cysteine through the conserved F or W. The D gene is left open where the match is weak. Size is omitted from some rows. Given values are once, few, many or a class for expanded clones.

CDR3 DNA	CDR3 protein	D gene	clone size	V gene	J gene
TGTGCCAGCAGTTTTGGGCTAGCGGCCGATACGCAGTATTTT	CASSFGLAADTQYF	TRBD2	.	TRBV27	TRBJ2-3
TGTGCCAGCAGTTACGACGTCTCTGGAAACACCATATATTTT	CASSYDVSGNTIYF	.	.	TRBV6-6	TRBJ1-3
TGTGCCAGCAGCCGGGGGGGGTCTGGAAACACCATATATTTT	CASSRGGSGNTIYF	.	.	TRBV6-6	TRBJ1-3
TGTGCCAGCAGCTCCGGCGTTAGCGGGAGCCCCAGCTCCTACAATGAGCAGTTCTTC	CASSSGVSGSPSSYNEQFF	TRBD2	few	TRBV5-5	TRBJ2-1
TGTGCCAGCAGTTACTCGAGTTCAGACACCATATATTTT	CASSYSSSDTIYF	.	.	TRBV6-5	TRBJ1-3
TGTGCCAGCAGCACAGGACAGGGCAGGGGCAATCAGCCCCAGCATTTT	CASSTGQGRGNQPQHF	TRBD1	.	TRBV5-5	TRBJ1-5
TGTGCCAGCAGCGAAAGGGGGCTCTCTGGAAACACCATATATTTT	CASSERGLSGNTIYF	TRBD1	.	TRBV7-9	TRBJ1-3
TGTGCCATCAGGGGGGGGCCTCAAGAGACCCAGTACTTC	CAIRGGPQETQYF	.	.	TRBV10-3	TRBJ2-5
TGTGCCAGTAGTAGCGGGAGGGGGGAGACCCAGTACTTC	CASSSGRGETQYF	TRBD2	.	TRBV19	TRBJ2-5
TGTGCCAGCTCACTAAACAGGGACGGGAGTGAAAAACTGTTTTTT	CASSLNRDGSEKLFF	.	.	TRBV18	TRBJ1-4
TGTGCCAGCAGCCAGGAGCCGGGACAGGGGTCCTACGAGCAGTACTTC	CASSQEPGQGSYEQYF	TRBD1	.	TRBV4-2	TRBJ2-7
TGTGCCAGCAGCTTACATCGCAGGGGTCGGGAGACCCAGTACTTC	CASSLHRRGRETQYF	.	.	TRBV11-3	TRBJ2-5
TGTGCCAGCAGCTTAGGGACAGGGCCTGAAAAACTGTTTTTT	CASSLGTGPEKLFF	TRBD1	few	TRBV7-2	TRBJ1-4
TGTGCCAGCAGCTTCCCGAGCACAGATACGCAGTATTTT	CASSFPSTDTQYF	.	once	TRBV7-2	TRBJ2-3
TGCGCCAGCAGGCGGGAGAACCCGTACAATGAGCAGTTCTTC	CASRRENPYNEQFF	TRBD2	.	TRBV10-2	TRBJ2-1
TGCGCCAGCAGATGGGGTCCGGCTGAAAAACTGTTTTTT	CASRWGPAEKLFF	.	.	TRBV4-1	TRBJ1-4
TGTGCCAGCAGTGAATTACCCAGTGCCGGGGCCAACGTCCTGACTTTC	CASSELPSAGANVLTF	.	.	TRBV2	TRBJ2-6
TGTGCCAGCAGTGGGGGGACTAGTGGGACCCAGTACTTC	CASSGGTSGTQYF	TRBD2	.	TRBV2	TRBJ2-5
TGCGCCAGCAGTGAGTCTGGCCCGGGAGCTGGAAACACCATATATTTT	CASSESGPGAGNTIYF	.	.	TRBV10-2	TRBJ1-3
TGTGCCAGCAGTTTAGGAGCGGGAGTGACAGATACGCAGTATTTT	CASSLGAGVTDTQYF	TRBD2	.	TRBV27	TRBJ2-3
TGTGCCAGCAGTTACACGACAGGGTCCAATCAGCCCCAGCATTTT	CASSYTTGSNQPQHF	TRBD1	.	TRBV6-6	TRBJ1-5
TGTGCCAGCAGCTACGGGGACAGGGAAAATCAGCCCCAGCATTTT	CASSYGDRENQPQHF	TRBD1	.	TRBV7-9	TRBJ1-5
TGCGCCACGCGGATGGACTTATCGCCTGGCAACACCATATATTTT	CATRMDLSPGNTIYF	.	.	TRBV5-1	TRBJ1-3
TGTGCCACAAGGCTAGCGGAAACCTACGAGCAGTACTTC	CATRLAETYEQYF	TRBD2	.	TRBV6-1	TRBJ2-7
TGTGCCAGCAGTCCGGTCTCAGGACAGGGGGACTATGGCTACACCTTC	CASSPVSGQGDYGYTF	TRBD1	.	TRBV2	TRBJ1-2
TGTGCCAGCAGCCCCAGTTCGACCGGGACCCAGTACTTC	CASSPSSTGTQYF	.	.	TRBV9	TRBJ2-5
TGTGCCAGCAGCCCACATACTCCGGGACTAGCGGGAAAGGAGCAGTTCTTC	CASSPHTPGLAGKEQFF	TRBD2	.	TRBV7-8	TRBJ2-1
TGTGCCAGCAGCTTAACGGTCTCGGACGGGACAGGGGGCACTGGCTACACCTTC	CASSLTVSDGTGGTGYTF	TRBD1	.	TRBV7-2	TRBJ1-2
TGTGCCAGCAGCTCCCTAGGGCAGCCCCAGCATTTT	CASSSLGQPQHF	.	.	TRBV7-2	TRBJ1-5
TGTGCCAGCAGCCAAGTAGCGGGACCCACCGGGGAGCTGTTTTTT	CASSQVAGPTGELFF	TRBD2	.	TRBV14	TRBJ2-2
TGTGCCTGGAGTGTCGGCGGGGCGCCGTTCTTC	CAWSVGGAPFF	.	.	TRBV30	TRBJ2-1
TGTGCCAGCAGCGGAACCGGGAATTCTAATGAAAAACTGTTTTTT	CASSGTGNSNEKLFF	.	.	TRBV7-9	TRBJ1-4
TGTGCCAGCAGCCTCCCCGAACTAGCAGATACGTACAATGAGCATTTGGGGCAGTTCTTC	CASSLPELADTYNEHLGQFF	.	.	TRBV13	TRBJ2-1
TGTGCCAGCAGTTCGGTCACAGATACGCAGTATTTT	CASSSVTDTQYF	.	.	TRBV27	TRBJ2-3
TGTGCCAGCAGCCGACCACAGGGGCAAGAGACCCAGTACTTC	CASSRPQGQETQYF	TRBD1	.	TRBV4-2	TRBJ2-5
TGTGCCAGCAAGAACCCCTCCCCTACTGAAGCTTTCTTT	CASKNPSPTEAFF	.	.	TRBV2	TRBJ1-1
TGCGCCAGCAGCCCGGGACAGTACCACACCGGGGAGCTGTTTTTT	CASSPGQYHTGELFF	TRBD1	.	TRBV5-1	TRBJ2-2
TGTGCCAGCAGTGAACAGGGGGGATCCTACAATGAGCAGTTCTTC	CASSEQGGSYNEQFF	.	.	TRBV2	TRBJ2-1
TGTGCCAGCAGCTTTCGTCGCTTAGGGGGCCCCCTCTCTGGAAACACCATATATTTT	CASSFRRLGGPLSGNTIYF	TRBD1	.	TRBV7-9	TRBJ1-3
TGTGCCAGCAGGCCTCGGATCTTGGTCGTAACGCAGTATTTT	CASRPRILVVTQYF	.	.	TRBV2	TRBJ2-3
TGTGCCAGCAGTTCCGGGACAGGGAACTCACCCCTCCACTTT	CASSSGTGNSPLHF	TRBD1	.	TRBV28	TRBJ1-6
TGCGCCAGCAGGGCCAGCTCAGATACGCAGTATTTT	CASRASSDTQYF	.	.	TRBV10-2	TRBJ2-3